This T cell receptor beta chain stems from a study of cytomegalovirus exposure and HLA in healthy donors. Overall study results and limits: Segments of the TCR beta V type were, in most cases, productive about 90% or about 30% of the time in an earlier analysis.

Both 60 Vbeta primers and 13 Jbeta primers went into the PCR. Assay used: immunoSEQ multiplex PCR; TCRdb lists only in-frame clones, some missing. In the table there are about 130,000 clones, 85% of which are singletons. Notes on this clone: Its antigen is not known.

V was pared by 1 base and J by 8 bases, with 6 bases between. The CDR3 totals 12 residues. In germline, CDR1 is MDHEN, CDR2 SYDVKM. This chain joins TRBV28 and TRBJ2-1; D gene uncertain. The TCR comes from a woman aged 30 to 39 in good health and CMV-seropositive. The sample comprised PBMCs. The CDR3 loop reads CASSLLEYEQFF. In DNA, the CDR3 is TGTGCCAGCAGTTTATTAGAGTATGAGCAGTTCTTC.